The 19 T cell receptor beta chains below come from one sample, sequenced in a study of T cell responses to AZD1222 COVID-19 vaccine. TCRdb keeps only in-frame clones here, not all; method: immunoSEQ multiplex PCR. The sample consists of 120,000 or so clones, around 90% of them appearing once. Material: peripheral blood, obtained on day 0 of AZD1222 vaccination. The source of these receptors is an adult in good health.

The count of this clone is one. In DNA form, the CDR3 reads TGTGCCAGTAGTATAAGGAGAGGAGGTCTCGATGGCTACACCTTC. It yields the protein CASSIRRGGLDGYTF. The chain recombines TRBV19 with TRBJ1-2, with unresolved D. Trimming pared 2 bases from V and 6 bases from J, leaving 16 bases between. This CDR3 has 15 amino acids. Germline CDR1 reads LNHDA; CDR2 reads SQIVND (reference sequence).

The gene calls are TRBV10-3 and TRBJ2-5; TRBD1 is a possible D gene (5 bases). CDR1 and CDR2 from the germline V gene are ENHRY and SYGVKD. V was cut by 4 bases and J by 3 bases, with 6 bases left in between. This CDR3 contains 12 residues. CDR3 coding DNA: TGTGCCATCAGTGGGGGCGAAGAGACCCAGTACTTC. Translated, it gives CAISGGEETQYF.

The chain links TRBV19 to TRBJ2-3; TRBD2 aligns across 10 bases. Germline V gene sequence: CDR1 LNHDA, CDR2 SQIVND (reference sequence). V lost 5 bases, J lost 0 bases, and 2 bases stayed unmatched. This CDR3 is 15 amino acids long. In nucleotides, the CDR3 is TGTGCCAGTAGTCTGACTAGCGGGAGCACAGATACGCAGTATTTT. Encoded protein: CASSLTSGSTDTQYF.

The V gene is TRBV19, the J gene TRBJ2-5; D is unresolved. The CDR3 consists of 12 residues. Deletions cut 4 bases from V and 0 bases from J, with 3 bases between. Germline CDR1 is LNHDA and CDR2 is SQIVND (reference sequence). In DNA, the CDR3 is TGTGCCAGTAGTAGATACCAAGAGACCCAGTACTTC. Protein: CASSRYQETQYF.

The chain employs TRBV2 and TRBJ1-1; no clear D gene. This CDR3 spans 14 amino acids. The germline CDR1 and CDR2 sequences are SNHLY and FYNNEI. Trimming shortened V by 6 bases and J by 2 bases, and 13 bases separated the two germline ends. DNA for the CDR3: TGTGCCAGCAGGTTAGGACGGGAAAACACTGAAGCTTTCTTT. This encodes CASRLGRENTEAFF.

The rearrangement links TRBV2 to TRBJ1-1; possible D gene TRBD1, 5 bases. V lost 7 bases and J 0 bases, leaving 12 bases between the germline ends. Germline CDR1 SNHLY, CDR2 FYNNEI. The CDR3 is 14 residues long. The CDR3 DNA is TGTGCCAGCATAGGGGTACTCATGAACACTGAAGCTTTCTTT. This encodes CASIGVLMNTEAFF.

CDR3: CASSKDSNQPQHF. In nucleotides, the CDR3 is TGTGCCAGCAGCAAGGATAGCAATCAGCCCCAGCATTTT. V gene TRBV5-6 combines with J gene TRBJ1-5; D not resolved. The CDR3 consists of 13 residues. Germline V CDR1 and CDR2: SGHDT, YYEEEE. V lost 4 bases, J lost 0 bases, and 5 bases lay in between.

The gene calls are TRBV7-8 and TRBJ2-3; no reliable D call. The V gene lost 3 bases and the J gene lost 3 bases, with 16 bases spanning the gap. The V gene's germline CDR1 is SGHVS and CDR2 FQNEAQ. The CDR3 covers 16 residues. The CDR3 region is CASSLGQGPGTDTQYF. The CDR3 nucleotides are TGTGCCAGCAGCTTGGGTCAAGGTCCCGGGACAGATACGCAGTATTTT.

This CDR3 reads CASSPSGNTEAFF. CDR3 nucleotides: TGTGCCAGCAGCCCTTCCGGGAACACTGAAGCTTTCTTT. V gene TRBV7-3 combines with J gene TRBJ1-1; no firm D call. CDR3 length: 13 amino acids. Per germline, CDR1 SGHTA and CDR2 FQGTGA. V was clipped by 5 bases and J by 1 base, with 8 bases between them.

The chain couples TRBV15 to TRBJ1-5, with 8 bases matching TRBD1. The CDR3 is 15 residues long. Germline V CDR1 and CDR2: LNHNV, YYDKDF (reference sequence). With 1 base clipped from V and 5 bases from J, the junction kept 4 bases outside the gene matches. The CDR3 protein is CATSRGGQVHQPQHF. DNA of the CDR3: TGTGCCACCAGCAGAGGGGGACAGGTGCATCAGCCCCAGCATTTT.

This clone was counted once. This chain connects TRBV6-5 to TRBJ2-3, with a possible D match to TRBD1 (6 bases). Trimming cost V 8 bases and J 4 bases, with 10 bases left between them. This CDR3 is 12 amino acids long. Germline assignment: CDR1 MNHEY and CDR2 SVGAGI. The CDR3 loop reads CASGGGADTQYF. Written as DNA, the CDR3 is TGTGCCAGCGGGGGCGGCGCAGATACGCAGTATTTT.

The chain employs TRBV7-3 and TRBJ1-6; 7 bases agree with TRBD1. This CDR3 has 15 residues. Unmatched junction bases numbered 6, after V lost 4 bases and J lost 6 bases. Per the germline V gene, CDR1 is SGHTA and CDR2 is FQGTGA. DNA for the CDR3: TGTGCCAGCAGCTCCTCCGGGACAGCTAATTCACCCCTCCACTTT. Its translation: CASSSSGTANSPLHF.

The J gene is TRBJ2-3, the V gene TRBV7-2; 10 nucleotides align to TRBD2. V trimming: 6 bases; J trimming: 3 bases; junction bases outside the gene matches: 6. Germline V CDR1 and CDR2: SGHTA, FQGNSA. CDR3 length equals 15 residues. CDR3: CASSKTGLATDTQYF. The CDR3 nucleotides read TGTGCCAGCAGTAAGACGGGACTAGCGACAGATACGCAGTATTTT.

This clone appeared once. The rearrangement links TRBV5-4 to TRBJ1-3; possibly TRBD1 for D (6 bases). Between the trimmed V and J ends, which lost 5 bases and 0 bases, there was a span of 12 bases. Germline V gene sequence: CDR1 SGHNT, CDR2 YYREEE (reference sequence). The CDR3 runs to 15 residues. The CDR3 loop is CASSPGVHSGNTIYF. CDR3 bases: TGTGCCAGCAGTCCAGGGGTCCACTCTGGAAACACCATATATTTT.

V and J are TRBV24-1 and TRBJ1-2, with D perhaps matching TRBD1 (6 bases). The CDR3 has 13 residues. V lost 4 bases, J lost 8 bases, and 13 bases lay in between. Germline values: CDR1 KGHDR, CDR2 SFDVKD. The chain's CDR3 is CATSETGLGGYTF. Here the CDR3 DNA reads TGTGCCACCAGTGAAACAGGGTTGGGCGGCTACACCTTC.

The chain uses TRBV5-5 and TRBJ1-6; tentative D call: TRBD1 (5 bases). Germline CDR1 is SGHKS and CDR2 is YYEKEE (reference sequence). V gave up 3 bases and J gave up 9 bases, with 16 bases separating them. The CDR3 is 15 residues long. The CDR3 loop is CASSSQRGSGSPLHF. The CDR3 region has the DNA TGTGCCAGCAGCTCCCAGAGGGGAAGCGGTTCACCCCTCCACTTT.

The chain is built from TRBV10-3 and TRBJ2-2, with D hard to call. The CDR3 runs 12 residues. V lost 4 bases, J lost 1 base, and 1 base lay in between. The germline CDR1 and CDR2 sequences are ENHRY and SYGVKD. The CDR3 protein is CAISGNTGELFF. Written as DNA, the CDR3 is TGTGCCATCAGTGGGAACACCGGGGAGCTGTTTTTT.

The DNA for the CDR3 is TGTGCCAGCAGCTCCCCTCTCCCCCGTCGGGGAGATACGCAGTATTTT. Translation gives CASSSPLPRRGDTQYF. The chain recombines TRBV7-2 with TRBJ2-3, with a possible D match to TRBD2 (5 bases). With 4 bases removed from V and 5 bases from J, the gap between germline ends came to 19 bases. The CDR3 runs to 16 residues. Germline-derived CDR1 and CDR2 are SGHTA and FQGNSA.

The chain combines TRBV7-9 with TRBJ2-3; D unresolved. Germline loops: CDR1 SEHNR, CDR2 FQNEAQ (reference sequence). V lost 4 bases and J 13 bases, leaving 12 bases between the germline ends. The length of the CDR3 is 11 residues. For the CDR3, the DNA is TGTGCCAGCAGCTCCGACCTTGTGGAGTATTTT. Translation: CASSSDLVEYF. Variable domain in full (rest from reference TRBV7-9 and TRBJ2-3): DTGVSQNPRHKITKRGQNVTFRCDPISEHNRLYWYRQTLGQGPEFLTYFQNEAQLEKSRLLSDRFSAERPKGSFSTLEIQRTEQGDSAMYLCASSSDLVEYFGPGTRLTVL.